This T cell receptor beta chain was retrieved from a study of low-dose radiotherapy and immunotherapy resistance in tumors. Study in general: Every two weeks, one day ahead of radiation and immunotherapy, cyclophosphamide 200 mg/m2 was given (intravenously). Patients were on oral aspirin 300 mg taken daily for four cycles from cycle 1 day 1.

Time point meaning: before trial treatment. Many counts were recorded for this clonotype. TRAV- and TRBV-specific primers primed first-strand cDNA, covering alpha and beta chains. A roughly 22-cycle PCR with a constant-region primer and V-primer adapter amplified TCRs. Using its own MiXCR run on the reads, TCRdb lists one record per CDR3 protein. Among about 60,000 distinct CDR3 sequences, almost 25% were seen once, and the ten largest hold roughly 5.6%. This clonotype originated in a male donor with prostate cancer. The material was PBMCs, obtained before treatment.

CDR3: CASRLRGGNTGELFF. CDR3 DNA: TGTGCCAGCAGGTTGAGGGGGGGGAACACCGGGGAGCTGTTTTTT. The chain combines TRBV7-2 with TRBJ2-2, with D possibly matching TRBD2 (7 bases). From germline, CDR1 is SGHTA and CDR2 FQGNSA. The CDR3 totals 15 residues. With 6 bases removed from V and 1 base from J, the gap between germline ends came to 12 bases.